A single sample is the source of the 19 T cell receptor beta chains below, sequenced in a study of blood T cells in healthy people across ages. A sample-barcoded 5' primer and a J-beta primer mix were used in a second PCR of roughly 7 to 11 cycles. TCRdb analysed the 5' RACE reads with MiXCR anew, one entry per CDR3 protein. The data show around 1.5 million distinct CDR3 sequences, 35% to 45% seen once. The sequencing sample was made of blood. The receptors here all came from a woman aged 18-35 years in good health.

This clonotype appeared a few times. The V and J genes are TRBV6-5 and TRBJ1-2, with 7 nucleotides matching TRBD1. The trim removed 6 bases at V and 8 bases at J, leaving 12 bases unmatched. Germline-derived CDR1 and CDR2 are MNHEY and SVGAGI. CDR3 length: 14 residues. The CDR3 sequence is CASSPPTGVGGYTF. The DNA of the CDR3 is TGTGCCAGCAGCCCACCTACAGGGGTAGGGGGCTACACCTTC.

The chain couples TRBV20-1 to TRBJ1-1; perhaps TRBD1 as D (5 bases). V was shortened by 0 bases and J by 11 bases, with 16 bases between the two germline ends. The CDR3 consists of 13 residues. CDR1 and CDR2 (germline): DFQATT, SNEGSKA (reference sequence). The CDR3 nucleotides read TGCAGTGCTAGAGAGCCTGTGAGGGACCGGGCTTTCTTT. This translates into CSAREPVRDRAFF.

This clonotype was observed a few times. The chain joins TRBV6-5 to TRBJ2-3; a weak D match, TRBD1 (5 bases). V lost 0 bases and J 7 bases, leaving 17 bases between the germline ends. The V gene's germline CDR1 is MNHEY and CDR2 SVGAGI. The CDR3 contains 16 residues. In DNA, the CDR3 is TGTGCCAGCAGTTACTCGGGGCCACGTGACGGATATACGCAGTATTTT. Protein sequence: CASSYSGPRDGYTQYF.

The rearrangement joins TRBV10-3 to TRBJ2-7; 7 bases map to TRBD2. The CDR3 covers 16 residues. The V gene end was trimmed by 0 bases and the J gene end by 3 bases; junction bases not matched to a gene: 8. Germline CDR1 reads ENHRY; CDR2 reads SYGVKD. This CDR3 reads CAISESRLADNYEQYF. CDR3 DNA: TGTGCCATCAGTGAGTCGAGGCTAGCGGACAACTACGAGCAGTACTTC.

J is TRBJ1-2 and V is TRBV6-4; no clear D gene. V was pared by 8 bases and J by 5 bases, with 18 bases between. Germline CDR1 MRHNA, CDR2 SNTAGT. This CDR3 has 14 amino acids. The CDR3 region is CASQANWPTYGYTF. CDR3 bases: TGTGCCAGCCAGGCTAATTGGCCGACATATGGCTACACCTTC.

This clonotype was detected a few times. The chain combines TRBV6-2 or TRBV6-3 with TRBJ2-1, with unresolved D. Germline CDR1 and CDR2: MNHEY and SVGEGT. The CDR3 extends over 13 amino acids. Trimming stripped 4 bases from V and 5 bases from J, with 9 bases between. CDR3 protein: CASSSAEHNEQFF. The CDR3 DNA is TGTGCCAGCAGTTCTGCGGAACACAATGAGCAGTTCTTC.

V usage is TRBV4-1 and J usage is TRBJ2-5; 7 nucleotides align to TRBD2. The J segment lost 4 bases and the V segment lost 7 bases, leaving 21 bases of the junction unmatched. The CDR3 spans 18 residues. Germline loops: CDR1 MGHRA, CDR2 YSYEKL. The CDR3 sequence is CASKQYLASGPGLETQYF. The CDR3 DNA follows: TGCGCCAGCAAGCAGTACTTGGCTAGCGGTCCGGGTTTAGAGACCCAGTACTTC.

The chain is built from TRBV3-1 and TRBJ2-7, with a possible D match to TRBD2 (5 bases). V was trimmed by 1 base and J by 12 bases, leaving 16 bases between them. Germline V gene data show CDR1 as LGHDT and CDR2 as YNNKEL (reference sequence). This CDR3 has 13 amino acids. Written as DNA, the CDR3 is TGTGCCAGCAGCCAAGGAGGAGCGGTGGGTCCGTACTTC. The encoded protein is CASSQGGAVGPYF.

The chain links TRBV2 to TRBJ2-3, with 9 bases fitting TRBD2. This CDR3 contains 17 residues. The germline V gene encodes CDR1 SNHLY and CDR2 FYNNEI. The V and J ends lost 3 bases and 7 bases, in that order; junction bases with no gene match: 14. The chain's CDR3 is CASSESRVLAGRNTQYF. For the CDR3, the DNA is TGTGCCAGCAGTGAGTCGAGGGTGCTAGCGGGGAGGAATACGCAGTATTTT.

This clonotype was picked up a small number of times. The rearrangement links TRBV7-9 to TRBJ2-3; possible D gene TRBD2, 6 bases. The CDR3 extends over 16 amino acids. V lost 6 bases to trimming and J lost 2 bases, with 18 bases between them. Germline CDR1 SEHNR, CDR2 FQNEAQ (reference sequence). The CDR3 sequence: CASSSGGPFVTDTQYF. For the CDR3, the DNA is TGTGCCAGCAGTTCCGGGGGACCCTTCGTCACAGATACGCAGTATTTT.

The V and J genes are TRBV3-1 and TRBJ2-3; no firm D call. Trimming left V 3 bases short and J 5 bases short, with 12 bases between. Germline loops: CDR1 LGHDT, CDR2 YNNKEL (reference sequence). The CDR3 length is 14 residues. CDR3 DNA sequence: TGTGCCAGCAGCCACAAGACCGGCCAAGATACGCAGTATTTT. It specifies CASSHKTGQDTQYF.

This clonotype was found once. The chain links TRBV24-1 to TRBJ1-6, with D perhaps matching TRBD1 (5 bases). The CDR3 is 13 residues long. Per the germline V gene, CDR1 is KGHDR and CDR2 is SFDVKD. V lost 7 bases, J lost 8 bases, and 11 bases lay in between. The CDR3: CATSLQGDSPLHF. CDR3 in DNA: TGTGCCACCAGCCTTCAGGGCGATTCACCCCTCCACTTT.

The table lists this clonotype with a few counts. CDR3 amino acids: CASSFGRTSGSTDTQYF. CDR3 in DNA: TGTGCCAGCAGTTTCGGCCGGACTAGCGGGAGCACAGATACGCAGTATTTT. The chain links TRBV6-6 to TRBJ2-3; TRBD2 matches 11 bases. Germline CDR1 MNHNY, CDR2 SVGAGI (reference sequence). Trimming removed 4 bases from V and 0 bases from J; junction bases left unmatched: 6. The CDR3 totals 17 residues.

This chain connects TRBV12-3 or TRBV12-4 to TRBJ1-2, with no clear D. Between the trimmed V and J ends, which lost 4 bases and 3 bases, there was a span of 9 bases. The CDR3 is 13 amino acids. The CDR3 loop reads CASSSERDYGYTF. In DNA, the CDR3 is TGTGCCAGCAGTTCGGAGCGCGACTATGGCTACACCTTC.

This chain connects TRBV11-2 to TRBJ2-1, with D possibly TRBD2 on 6 matching bases. The CDR3 length is 14 residues. The V gene lost 3 bases and the J gene lost 10 bases, with 16 bases spanning the gap. Germline assignment: CDR1 SGHAT and CDR2 FQNNGV. CDR3 nucleotides: TGTGCCAGCAGCTTTCGGTCCTGGGAGGACGAGCAGTTCTTC. It specifies CASSFRSWEDEQFF.

The chain employs TRBV28 and TRBJ1-5; 7 bases agree with TRBD1. Germline trimming cut 5 bases from V and 4 bases from J; bases unmatched to any gene: 11. The CDR3 spans 16 residues. The germline CDR1 and CDR2 sequences are MDHEN and SYDVKM. CDR3 bases: TGTGCCAGCAGTCCCGCGGGGAACAGGGGAAATCAGCCCCAGCATTTT. Translating gives CASSPAGNRGNQPQHF.

This rearrangement joins TRBV6-5 to TRBJ1-1; D is unclear. Trimming stripped 9 bases from V and 2 bases from J, with 19 bases between. CDR1 and CDR2 (germline): MNHEY, SVGAGI. The CDR3 has 15 amino acids. In DNA form, the CDR3 reads TGTGCCAGTTTCAAGACTACTTTATATAACACTGAAGCTTTCTTT. Protein sequence: CASFKTTLYNTEAFF.

V is TRBV5-1 and J is TRBJ2-7; D assignment may be TRBD1 or TRBD2 (7 bases each). The CDR3 is made up of 12 amino acids. The V gene lost 0 bases and the J gene lost 11 bases, with 12 bases spanning the gap. The germline gives CDR1 SGHRS, CDR2 YFSETQ. This CDR3 is CASSLEQGGEYF. The CDR3 DNA follows: TGCGCCAGCAGCTTGGAGCAGGGGGGGGAGTACTTC. Filled out from reference TRBV5-1 and TRBJ2-7, the complete variable domain reads KAGVTQTPRYLIKTRGQQVTLSCSPISGHRSVSWYQQTPGQGLQFLFEYFSETQRNKGNFPGRFSGRQFSNSRSEMNVSTLELGDSALYLCASSLEQGGEYFGPGTRLTVT.

This clonotype was found a few times. CDR3 sequence (DNA): TGCAGTGCTGTAGGGACTAGCGGGAGAAATGAGCAGTTCTTC. Residues: CSAVGTSGRNEQFF. J is TRBJ2-1 and V is TRBV20-1; TRBD2 agrees at 14 bases. This CDR3 has 14 residues. The germline V gene encodes CDR1 DFQATT and CDR2 SNEGSKA (reference sequence). Unmatched junction bases numbered 4, after V lost 5 bases and J lost 7 bases.